Below, one T cell receptor beta chain is given with its context. This could be a read error, since a much larger clone is one nucleotide away. TCR beta CDR3 regions were amplified from RNA. Primed by the HTBI set, a first-round RT-PCR was run on the TCR CDR3. MiXCR, run by TCRdb on the multiplex PCR reads, gives a single entry per CDR3 protein. Here the sample spans just under 750,000 distinct CDR3 sequences, roughly a third being singletons. This specimen belongs to a study of T cells in Graves' hyperthyroidism and ophthalmopathy. Germline values: CDR1 SGDLS, CDR2 YYNGEE. The CDR3 is 17 residues long.

The source is a woman in her thirties or forties with Graves' hyperthyroidism. This rearrangement joins TRBV9 to TRBJ2-5, with TRBD2 matching over 11 bases. Sequencing was done on a sample of blood. The CDR3 sequence is CASSAGLAVVVQGTQYF. The CDR3 DNA sequence: TGTGCCAGCAGCGCGGGACTAGCGGTCGTCGTCCAAGGGACCCAGTACTTC.